This T cell receptor (beta chain) was recovered during a study of PD-1 blockade in classical Hodgkin lymphoma (dated by TCRdb to the early 2020s). The study in broad terms: Nivolumab dosing was 3 mg/kg intravenously every 2 weeks, continuing until either disease progression or unacceptable toxicity. A peripheral blood immune signature of response to PD-1 blockade in classical Hodgkin lymphoma was defined using TCR beta sequencing and CyTOF.

The germline V gene (reference sequence) specifies LNHNV as CDR1 and YYDKDF as CDR2. Inclusive of the bounding cysteine and phenylalanine, the CDR3 is 13 residues long. The read is trimmed to its CDR3 DNA, 39 bases read in frame from base 1. V lost 1 base and J lost 0 bases; the stretch between them is 2 bases long. Results and caveats for the whole study, not just this receptor: Baseline TCR diversity was reported as lower in newly diagnosed patients than in healthy donors, and lower still in relapsed/refractory patients. Lower diversity was seen in patients whose nivolumab began less than 1 year after ASCT, and these patients were left out of later analyses so that immune reconstitution would not confound the results. CD4+ but not CD8+ TCR diversity rose significantly by C4D1 (p=0.0027 vs p=0.16), most apparent in complete responders (p=0.02). The study was limited to a single clinical trial cohort, and causes of repertoire differences, possibly disease activity or prior therapy, remained undefined. Trial patients with a complete response had baseline diversity similar to that of newly diagnosed patients, while partial responders and progressors had significantly lower diversity.

The label giving this sample's time point can be read as: cycle 4 day 1 (C4D1), after 5 to 7 weeks of nivolumab. Every trial patient had relapsed following autologous stem cell transplantation, and prior brentuximab vedotin exposure was what differed among cohorts A, B and C. Magnetic negative selection with a Miltenyi CD4+ T cell isolation kit was used to purify CD4+ T cells from thawed PBMCs. A total of fewer than 65 patients with relapsed/refractory classical Hodgkin lymphoma made up the trial cohort, and each patient's best overall response was complete response, partial response or progressive disease. Single-agent nivolumab was administered to trial patients in the multi-cohort phase II CheckMate 205 trial. An independent review committee assessed best overall response by applying the 2007 International Working Group response criteria. Trial PBMCs were collected immediately before nivolumab initiation (C1D1) and during therapy at cycle 2 day 1 and cycle 4 day 1. Peripheral blood was collected in 8 mL Vacutainer Cell Preparation Tubes, from which PBMCs were isolated by centrifugation and then cryopreserved. Purified CD4+ and CD8+ fractions were prepared only for cases in which an additional PBMC sample was available. Magnetically labelled cells were removed on LS columns in a quadroMACS separator, and the flow-through was retained as the purified fraction.

Only a few counts were recorded for this clone. Its recognized antigen is unknown. One base away there is no much larger clone; base qualities are not given. Genomic DNA was extracted with the Qiagen DNeasy kit from unsorted PBMCs and from negatively selected CD4+ and CD8+ fractions. Using primers that anneal to V and J segments, immunoSEQ multiplex PCR amplified the TCR beta CDR3 regions. A synthetic immune receptor repertoire was used to minimize amplification bias, and any remaining bias was removed computationally after sequencing. The authors processed their data as follows. Custom Python scripts were used to quantify repertoire diversity as the Shannon entropy index. Unsorted, CD4+ and CD8+ repertoires were analyzed separately, except in combined analyses where CD4+ and CD8+ sequences were merged in silico. A clone counted as expanded when the clone's frequency after treatment rose at least 2-fold relative to C1D1, and clones undetected at baseline were given a pseudocount of 0.5. Clones with 0 or 1 copy at C1D1 were classified as singleton clones, and clones with 2 or more copies were classified as non-singleton clones. Clones expanded in unsorted samples were labelled as CD4+, CD8+ or unknown by matching protein sequences in sorted samples from the same patient. Diversity changes from C1D1 to C4D1 were tested in paired samples using Wilcoxon tests. The table comes from immuneACCESS by way of TCRdb, which keeps in-frame sequences with V and J called. Part of the clones is missing from these tables; in studies checked, under half for an unresolved V gene and the rest for unknown reasons. That table furnishes V, J and clone size, whereas the DNA furnished D and trimming. In this sample the table shows 15,000 to 20,000 clones, around 75% of which occur a single time. In total, the top ten clones hold approximately 2.2% of the sample.

This specimen was CD4+ T cells from blood, taken before the fourth cycle of nivolumab. The sequence came from a human donor with classical Hodgkin lymphoma. The V and J segments used are TRBV15 and TRBJ2-3, with the D gene not confidently named. The CDR3 region: CATSRASTDTQYF. The nucleotide sequence is given as TGTGCCACCAGCAGAGCGAGCACAGATACGCAGTATTTT.